The clone carrying this T cell receptor beta chain appeared a few times. Its target is not known. The source of the sample is a study of T cell repertoires in cytomegalovirus infection. Overall study context: Signatures in public TCR beta sequences pointed to both CMV infection and matching HLA type. General study points: Cumulated frequencies of public TCR beta families served to identify carriers of CMV plus the relevant HLA.

MiXCR, run by TCRdb on the reads, gives a single entry per CDR3 protein. Among 310,000 or so distinct CDR3 sequences listed, around 25% were seen once. CDR1 is SGHRS, CDR2 YFSETQ, per germline. There are 16 residues in the CDR3. Trimming pared 4 bases from V and 2 bases from J, leaving 18 bases between. This sequence joins TRBV5-1 and TRBJ1-1; no clear D. The sample taken for sequencing was PBMCs. The receptor comes from a human donor in good health (CMV status not recorded). Some clones in this sample may be carry-over from other donors' samples. This CDR3 reads CASSPAGIGKNTEAFF. The DNA of the CDR3 is TGCGCCAGCAGCCCCGCAGGCATAGGGAAAAACACTGAAGCTTTCTTT.